Shown below are 3 T cell receptor beta chains from a single sample sequenced in a study of cytomegalovirus exposure and HLA in healthy donors. This table comes from immunoSEQ multiplex PCR, and its TCRdb copy is limited to in-frame clones, with some not included. The sample shows under 250,000 clones, roughly 77% of them seen only once. Sequencing used PBMCs. Receptors originate from a woman aged 30 to 39 in good health and CMV-seronegative.

There are a few counts of this clone. V gene TRBV7-6 combines with J gene TRBJ2-7; TRBD2 agrees at 7 bases. The germline V gene encodes CDR1 SGHVS and CDR2 FNYEAQ. The V segment lost 1 base and the J segment 5 bases; nucleotides outside the gene matches: 5. The CDR3 is 14 residues long. This CDR3 is CASSLVGGSNEQYF. CDR3 bases: TGTGCCAGCAGCTTAGTAGGCGGGAGCAACGAGCAGTACTTC.

This clone was seen a single time. The genes are TRBV7-2 and TRBJ1-1, with unresolved D. Trimming left V 1 base short and J 11 bases short, with 11 bases between. This CDR3 region has 12 residues. The germline V gene encodes CDR1 SGHTA and CDR2 FQGNSA. CDR3 protein: CASSLDLGRAFF. The CDR3 DNA sequence: TGTGCCAGCAGCTTAGATCTAGGGAGGGCTTTCTTT.

The rearrangement joins TRBV19 to TRBJ1-5; TRBD1 matches 9 bases. The V segment lost 9 bases and the J segment 4 bases; nucleotides outside the gene matches: 19. Germline CDR1 and CDR2: LNHDA and SQIVND (reference sequence). This CDR3 is 18 amino acids long. This CDR3 is CASHTTDRGGAGNQPQHF. CDR3 in DNA: TGTGCCAGCCATACGACGGACAGGGGAGGGGCGGGGAATCAGCCCCAGCATTTT.